A selection of T cell receptor beta chains follows, all from one sample in a study of CD8 T cells in ankylosing spondylitis. In TCRdb, the 5' RACE reads were re-called with MiXCR into one record per CDR3 protein. The repertoire consists of around 150,000 distinct CDR3 sequences, with about an eighth occurring once and the leading ten covering about 4%. The source material was blood, either unsorted or a sorted T cell fraction (not recorded which). The receptors shown here come from a female donor with ankylosing spondylitis or in good health (not recorded which). Each CDR3 is given with its conserved first and last residue. Each record gives: clone size, J gene, D gene, V gene, CDR3 DNA, CDR3 protein. D genes are given only for firm matches. Clone size is given for some rows only: seen once, a few or many times, or a class if the clone is expanded.

many	TRBJ2-2	-	TRBV5-1	TGCGCCAGCAGCCCATTTGGCGGGGAGCTGTTTTTT	CASSPFGGELFF
many	TRBJ2-5	-	TRBV5-1	TGCGCCAGCAGCTTGTACAGGGTATCACAAGAGACCCAGTACTTC	CASSLYRVSQETQYF
few	TRBJ2-7	-	TRBV23-1	TGCGCCAGCACCTGGGACTACGAGCAGTACTTC	CASTWDYEQYF
many	TRBJ2-7	-	TRBV12-3/TRBV12-4	TGTGCCAGCAGTTTAGTCGGCAACCAGGGATACGAGCAGTACTTC	CASSLVGNQGYEQYF
many	TRBJ2-2	TRBD1	TRBV12-3/TRBV12-4	TGTGCCAGCAGTCCCTGGGGACAGGGGATCGGGGAGCTGTTTTTT	CASSPWGQGIGELFF
-	TRBJ2-1	TRBD2	TRBV6-2/TRBV6-3	TGTGCCAGCAGTTACTGGCCAGCTAGCGGGAGGCATGATGAGCAGTTCTTC	CASSYWPASGRHDEQFF
many	TRBJ2-5	-	TRBV27	TGTGCCAGCAGCGGAAACAAACAAGAGACCCAGTACTTC	CASSGNKQETQYF
many	TRBJ1-5	TRBD1	TRBV12-3/TRBV12-4	TGTGCCAGCAGTTTTACAGGGGGACAGCCCCAGCATTTT	CASSFTGGQPQHF
many	TRBJ2-3	TRBD2	TRBV30	TGTGCCTGGACCGGACTAGCGGGAATAGATACGCAGTATTTT	CAWTGLAGIDTQYF
-	TRBJ2-1	-	TRBV19	TGTGCCAGTATTACCTTGACGCGGGTGCGATACAATGAGCAGTTCTTC	CASITLTRVRYNEQFF
many	TRBJ2-3	-	TRBV28	TGTGCCAGCGTCACCCCTAGCACAGATACGCAGTATTTT	CASVTPSTDTQYF
many	TRBJ1-1	-	TRBV7-9	TGTGCCAGCAGCTTCCCCATTAGAGCAGGGAGTAGGATGAACACTGAAGCTTTCTTT	CASSFPIRAGSRMNTEAFF
many	TRBJ2-7	-	TRBV7-2	TGTGCCAGCAGCCCCGGCATGGGGTGGGATGTAGGGGAGCAGTACTTC	CASSPGMGWDVGEQYF
-	TRBJ1-1	-	TRBV5-1	TGCGCCAGCATTCTCGAGGGATCGACTGAAGCTTTCTTT	CASILEGSTEAFF
many	TRBJ2-2	TRBD1	TRBV10-2	TGCGCCACCCGGACAGGGGGCAACACCGGGGAGCTGTTTTTT	CATRTGGNTGELFF
-	TRBJ2-1	TRBD2	TRBV6-2/TRBV6-3	TGTGCCAGCAGCAGCGGGGGGGCCGTGAAGTTCTTC	CASSSGGAVKFF
many	TRBJ2-2	-	TRBV28	TGTGCCAGCAGATCTGGGGACCTCCTTCACACCGGGGAGCTGTTTTTT	CASRSGDLLHTGELFF
many	TRBJ2-3	TRBD2	TRBV29-1	TGCAGCGTTGAAATTGGCGGGGGGCTCTGGTATTTT	CSVEIGGGLWYF
-	TRBJ2-3	-	TRBV20-1	TGCAGTGCTCAGATCGAGAATACGCAGTATTTT	CSAQIENTQYF
few	TRBJ2-5	-	TRBV5-5	TGTGCCAGCAGCCGAGGCGGGTGGCAAGAGACCCAGTACTTC	CASSRGGWQETQYF
-	TRBJ2-1	-	TRBV20-1	TGCAGTGCTAGAGATGGGGTAGGGGGTGTGTACAATGAGCAGTTCTTC	CSARDGVGGVYNEQFF
few	TRBJ1-2	TRBD1	TRBV12-3/TRBV12-4	TGTGCCAGCAGTTTTTCAGGACAGGGTGTAGGCTACACCTTC	CASSFSGQGVGYTF
many	TRBJ2-1	TRBD2	TRBV5-1	TGCGCCAGCAGCTTGGAGGGACTAGCGGAGCAGTTCTTC	CASSLEGLAEQFF
-	TRBJ2-2	-	TRBV30	TGTGCCTGGAAGATTCCCGCGCAGCCTAACACCGGGGAGCTGTTTTTT	CAWKIPAQPNTGELFF
-	TRBJ2-5	-	TRBV4-1	TGCGCCAGCAGCCAAGTCCGGGGACAGACCCAGTACTTC	CASSQVRGQTQYF
many	TRBJ2-7	-	TRBV6-6	TGTGCCAGCCGGAGAGGTGGCGAGCAGTACTTC	CASRRGGEQYF
-	TRBJ1-1	-	TRBV20-1	TGCAGTGCTCCCCCACGAGGGACTGAAGCTTTCTTT	CSAPPRGTEAFF
many	TRBJ2-5	-	TRBV18	TGTGCCAGCTCCCCGGAGGACTTACAAGAGACCCAGTACTTC	CASSPEDLQETQYF
many	TRBJ1-2	-	TRBV4-2	TGTGCCAGCAGCCGGGGTGCGGTGACGAGTGTATCGGATGGCTACACCTTC	CASSRGAVTSVSDGYTF
many	TRBJ1-3	-	TRBV5-1	TGCGCCAGCAGCTTGGGGACAAGAGGAAACACCATATATTTT	CASSLGTRGNTIYF
many	TRBJ1-1	-	TRBV29-1	TGCACGTCGAGGGGGTCGAACACTGAAGCTTTCTTT	CTSRGSNTEAFF
many	TRBJ1-1	-	TRBV28	TGTGCCAGCAGTTTTCCGAGAGTGAACACTGAAGCTTTCTTT	CASSFPRVNTEAFF
-	TRBJ1-3	-	TRBV5-5	TGTGCCAGCAGCTTGAGCTCAGGGATCTCTGGAAACACCATATATTTT	CASSLSSGISGNTIYF
many	TRBJ1-1	-	TRBV5-1	TGCGCCAGCAGCTGGGACGCGGGAGGCACTGAAGCTTTCTTT	CASSWDAGGTEAFF
many	TRBJ2-7	-	TRBV5-1	TGCGCCAGCAGCTTGGGCAGGGTCATTAACGAGCAGTACTTC	CASSLGRVINEQYF
many	TRBJ2-1	-	TRBV19	TGTGCCAGTAGTATCAGCCAGGGCGCAACCTACAATGAGCAGTTCTTC	CASSISQGATYNEQFF
many	TRBJ2-7	-	TRBV20-1	TGCAGTGCTAGAGCGCTTATCTTTACTAGCTCCTACGAGCAGTACTTC	CSARALIFTSSYEQYF
few	TRBJ1-1	-	TRBV29-1	TGCAGCGTTGACGGAGGGGCGGCTTTCACTGAAGCTTTCTTT	CSVDGGAAFTEAFF
many	TRBJ2-5	TRBD1	TRBV9	TGTGCCAGCAGCTCCCAGACAGGGAGTGAGACCCAGTACTTC	CASSSQTGSETQYF
few	TRBJ2-1	-	TRBV5-1	TGCGCCAGCAGCTTGGTGGTCGGAGTCTCCTACAATGAGCAGTTCTTC	CASSLVVGVSYNEQFF
many	TRBJ2-1	-	TRBV3-1	TGTGCCAGCAGCCTCTCACTAGAGCCGAGGTCTAACGAGCAGTTCTTC	CASSLSLEPRSNEQFF
-	TRBJ1-1	-	TRBV7-2	TGTGCCAGCTCTTTACCAGTGAACACTGAAGCTTTCTTT	CASSLPVNTEAFF
many	TRBJ2-5	-	TRBV5-1	TGCGCCAGCAGCTGGGGTAAGGTGGAGACCCAGTACTTC	CASSWGKVETQYF
-	TRBJ2-3	-	TRBV28	TGTGCCAGCAGTTCTCCGGTCAGGGACGCTGGCACAGATACGCAGTATTTT	CASSSPVRDAGTDTQYF
few	TRBJ2-7	TRBD2	TRBV12-3/TRBV12-4	TGTGCCAACAGTTTTCTGGTTAGCGGGTACGAGCAGTACTTC	CANSFLVSGYEQYF
many	TRBJ2-7	TRBD1	TRBV7-9	TGTGCCAGCAGCCCTCAGACAGGGAGTCCTTACGAGCAGTACTTC	CASSPQTGSPYEQYF
many	TRBJ2-5	-	TRBV20-1	TGCAGTGCTAGGGACGAGGGGAAAGAGACCCAGTACTTC	CSARDEGKETQYF
-	TRBJ2-1	-	TRBV7-2	TGTGCCAGCAGCACCCGGGACACCACCTTCTACAATGAGCAGTTCTTC	CASSTRDTTFYNEQFF
many	TRBJ2-7	TRBD2	TRBV5-1	TGCGCCAGCAGCCTCGGGACTAGCGGGCTCGAGCAGTACTTC	CASSLGTSGLEQYF